This is a list of T cell receptor beta chains from one sample in a study of blood T cell repertoires in COVID-19. Produced via immunoSEQ multiplex PCR; TCRdb's table is partial and in-frame only. This sample carries about 54,000 clones, roughly nine tenths of them seen once, and the ten largest clones take about 7%. The material sequenced was peripheral blood. The receptors stem from a woman in her sixties or seventies with active or convalescent COVID-19. CDR3s include the opening cysteine and the closing phenylalanine or tryptophan. A D gene is named only where the DNA matches it firmly. Part of the rows lack a size; the others show once, few, many or a class for expanded clones.

size	D	V	J	CDR3	DNA
NA	TRBD2	TRBV6-5	TRBJ2-5	CASSSSGGIQETQYF	TGTGCCAGCAGTTCTAGCGGGGGAATACAAGAGACCCAGTACTTC
NA	TRBD1	TRBV5-1	TRBJ1-2	CASSATSTGTNYGYTF	TGCGCCAGCAGCGCTACTTCGACAGGGACTAACTATGGCTACACCTTC
NA	TRBD1	TRBV29-1	TRBJ2-3	CSVAPTGSKDTQYF	TGCAGCGTCGCCCCGACAGGGAGCAAAGATACGCAGTATTTT
NA	NA	TRBV6-5	TRBJ2-7	CASSYRLGYEQYF	TGTGCCAGCAGTTACAGGCTAGGCTACGAGCAGTACTTC
NA	NA	TRBV19	TRBJ1-5	CASSMSRNREPQHF	TGTGCCAGTAGTATGTCCCGAAATCGGGAGCCCCAGCATTTT
NA	NA	TRBV18	TRBJ1-6	CASSRWAGPRPNSPLHF	TGTGCCAGCTCACGTTGGGCAGGGCCGAGACCAAATTCACCCCTCCACTTT
NA	NA	TRBV18	TRBJ2-7	CASSLGSKRDEQYF	TGTGCCAGCTCACTAGGCAGCAAGAGGGACGAGCAGTACTTC
NA	NA	TRBV5-1	TRBJ2-1	CASGGSRGPNEQFF	TGCGCCAGCGGCGGTTCGCGGGGCCCCAATGAGCAGTTCTTC
NA	NA	TRBV27	TRBJ1-3	CASSPRGTAIGTIYF	TGTGCCAGCAGTCCCAGGGGCACGGCCATCGGCACCATATATTTT
NA	NA	TRBV6-1	TRBJ1-1	CASSEVEWTEAFF	TGTGCCAGCAGTGAAGTAGAGTGGACTGAAGCTTTCTTT
NA	TRBD1	TRBV7-2	TRBJ1-2	CASSVGDRGDGYTF	TGTGCCAGCAGCGTAGGGGACAGGGGCGACGGCTACACCTTC
once	NA	TRBV24-1	TRBJ1-5	CATSPGVNQPQHF	TGTGCCACCAGTCCAGGGGTTAATCAGCCCCAGCATTTT
few	NA	TRBV5-8	TRBJ2-4	CASSSNRVPKNIQYF	TGTGCCAGCAGCTCTAACAGGGTACCCAAAAACATTCAGTACTTC
once	NA	TRBV28	TRBJ2-7	CASSPIGSSYEQYF	TGTGCCAGCAGTCCGATCGGGTCTTCCTACGAGCAGTACTTC
NA	TRBD2	TRBV6-6	TRBJ2-7	CASNTIRSGRYEQYF	TGTGCCAGCAACACGATAAGAAGCGGGAGGTACGAGCAGTACTTC
once	TRBD1	TRBV5-4	TRBJ2-2	CASSPGQGAAGELFF	TGTGCCAGCAGTCCTGGACAGGGTGCCGCCGGGGAGCTGTTTTTT
NA	NA	TRBV5-8	TRBJ1-2	CASSLKANHFYGYTF	TGTGCCAGCAGCTTGAAAGCCAACCATTTTTATGGCTACACCTTC
NA	NA	TRBV4-2	TRBJ2-5	CASSQVREETQYF	TGTGCCAGCAGCCAAGTCCGTGAAGAGACCCAGTACTTC
NA	NA	TRBV6-5	TRBJ1-4	CASSLRGEKLFF	TGTGCCAGCAGTCTCCGGGGTGAAAAACTGTTTTTT
NA	TRBD2	TRBV3-1/TRBV3-2	TRBJ2-1	CASTTSGRGDEQFF	TGTGCCAGCACCACTAGCGGGAGGGGAGATGAGCAGTTCTTC
NA	TRBD1	TRBV20-1	TRBJ1-1	CSASVPDRGWNTEAFF	TGCAGTGCTAGTGTCCCTGACAGGGGGTGGAACACTGAAGCTTTCTTT
NA	NA	TRBV9	TRBJ1-3	CASSDRQVPLRGNTIYF	TGTGCCAGCAGCGATCGACAGGTGCCCTTGAGGGGAAACACCATATATTTT
NA	NA	TRBV29-1	TRBJ2-7	CSVVGQGSYEQYF	TGCAGCGTTGTGGGGCAGGGCAGCTACGAGCAGTACTTC
NA	TRBD1	TRBV18	TRBJ1-4	CASSPPSRGRDEKLFF	TGTGCCAGCTCACCACCATCCAGGGGGCGGGATGAAAAACTGTTTTTT
once	TRBD1	TRBV7-3	TRBJ2-6	CASSRGQGDSGANVLTF	TGTGCCAGCAGCCGTGGACAGGGGGACTCTGGGGCCAACGTCCTGACTTTC
NA	TRBD1	TRBV19	TRBJ2-3	CASSTRDRATDTQYF	TGTGCCAGTAGTACCCGGGACAGGGCCACAGATACGCAGTATTTT
NA	NA	TRBV27	TRBJ2-7	CASSLPGTYEQYF	TGTGCCAGCAGTTTACCTGGCACCTACGAGCAGTACTTC
NA	NA	TRBV6-6	TRBJ1-2	CASTLGGRDYGYTF	TGTGCCAGCACTCTCGGGGGGCGCGACTATGGCTACACCTTC
NA	NA	TRBV27	TRBJ2-6	CASSFMSGANVLTF	TGTGCCAGCAGTTTTATGTCTGGGGCCAACGTCCTGACTTTC
NA	NA	TRBV18	TRBJ1-1	CASSLSTEAFF	TGTGCCAGCTCCCTGAGCACTGAAGCTTTCTTT
NA	TRBD2	TRBV5-1	TRBJ2-7	CASSGGGSSYEQYF	TGCGCCAGCAGCGGGGGGGGGAGCTCCTACGAGCAGTACTTC
NA	NA	TRBV20-1	TRBJ1-2	CTPGANYGYTF	TGCACCCCGGGGGCTAACTATGGCTACACCTTC
NA	TRBD2	TRBV11-3	TRBJ2-1	CASSSSGKPSYNEQFF	TGTGCCAGCAGCTCCAGCGGGAAACCTTCCTACAATGAGCAGTTCTTC
NA	TRBD1	TRBV6-1	TRBJ2-7	CASSEDRDRGHQQYF	TGTGCCAGCAGTGAAGACCGGGACAGGGGACATCAGCAGTACTTC
NA	NA	TRBV7-4	TRBJ1-1	CASSRGGWAEAFF	TGTGCCAGCTCGCGGGGTGGTTGGGCTGAAGCTTTCTTT
NA	NA	TRBV7-7	TRBJ2-1	CASSLGGPTGNEQFF	TGTGCCAGCAGCTTAGGAGGGCCCACTGGGAATGAGCAGTTCTTC
NA	NA	TRBV7-9	TRBJ2-5	CASSLASGGRQETQYF	TGTGCCAGCAGCTTAGCCTCAGGGGGGAGGCAAGAGACCCAGTACTTC
NA	TRBD1	TRBV12-5	TRBJ2-7	CASGAGTGVSYEQYF	TGTGCTAGTGGGGCCGGGACAGGAGTTTCCTACGAGCAGTACTTC
NA	NA	TRBV19	TRBJ1-1	CASRAQGNTEAFF	TGTGCCAGTAGGGCGCAGGGGAACACTGAAGCTTTCTTT
NA	TRBD1	TRBV30	TRBJ1-6	CAWSVDRQGNSPLHF	TGTGCCTGGAGTGTAGACCGACAGGGAAATTCACCCCTCCACTTT
NA	TRBD2	TRBV18	TRBJ2-1	CASSPSREGPVFF	TGTGCCAGCTCGCCTTCGAGGGAGGGGCCCGTTTTCTTC
NA	TRBD1	TRBV19	TRBJ2-1	CASSKRTGTGNNEQFF	TGTGCCAGTAGTAAGCGAACCGGGACAGGGAACAATGAGCAGTTCTTC
NA	NA	TRBV7-2	TRBJ2-3	CASSPTTDTQYF	TGTGCCAGCAGCCCTACTACAGATACGCAGTATTTT
NA	NA	TRBV28	TRBJ1-5	CASSLGGSNQPQHF	TGTGCCAGCAGTTTAGGGGGGAGCAATCAGCCCCAGCATTTT
NA	TRBD2	TRBV28	TRBJ2-7	CASRGTSVTYEQYF	TGTGCCTCCAGGGGGACTAGCGTTACCTACGAGCAGTACTTC
NA	NA	TRBV2	TRBJ2-5	CASSEGIAANF	TGTGCCAGCAGTGAGGGGATAGCGGCGAACTTC
NA	NA	TRBV11-3	TRBJ1-1	CASSPRQNTEAFF	TGTGCCAGCAGCCCCCGACAGAACACTGAAGCTTTCTTT
NA	NA	TRBV6-5	TRBJ2-7	CATTARELKSYEQYF	TGTGCCACCACGGCACGGGAACTTAAATCCTACGAGCAGTACTTC
NA	NA	TRBV21-1	TRBJ1-1	CASSGRDRWTEAFF	TGTGCCAGCAGCGGCCGGGACAGGTGGACTGAAGCTTTCTTT
NA	TRBD2	TRBV29-1	TRBJ2-1	CSVGRSFIAGVSYNEQFF	TGCAGCGTTGGAAGATCCTTTATAGCGGGAGTCAGCTACAATGAGCAGTTCTTC
NA	NA	TRBV7-2	TRBJ2-3	CASSFLWGGTDTQYF	TGTGCCAGCAGCTTTCTGTGGGGAGGCACAGATACGCAGTATTTT
NA	NA	TRBV6-5	TRBJ1-6	CASSYTQASYNSPLHF	TGTGCCAGCAGTTACACGCAGGCCTCCTATAATTCACCCCTCCACTTT
NA	TRBD2	TRBV6-5	TRBJ2-5	CASSRGGGPEETQYF	TGTGCCAGCAGTAGAGGCGGGGGGCCGGAAGAGACCCAGTACTTC
NA	TRBD2	TRBV7-6	TRBJ2-1	CASSLMGSGGTYNEQFF	TGTGCCAGCAGCTTAATGGGTAGCGGGGGGACCTACAATGAGCAGTTCTTC
NA	NA	TRBV7-9	TRBJ1-1	CASSLRREVNTEAFF	TGTGCCAGCAGCTTAAGGCGGGAGGTGAACACTGAAGCTTTCTTT
NA	TRBD1	TRBV9	TRBJ2-3	CASSAGTVSTDTQYF	TGTGCCAGCAGTGCCGGGACAGTTAGCACAGATACGCAGTATTTT
NA	NA	TRBV9	TRBJ2-2	CASSFLTGELFF	TGTGCCAGCAGCTTTCTCACCGGGGAGCTGTTTTTT